What follows is one T cell receptor beta chain and its context. The target antigen is unknown. Trimming cost V 6 bases and J 1 base, with 20 bases left between them. CDR3 length: 17 residues. The germline V gene has CDR1 SGHDT and CDR2 YYEEEE. This record belongs to a study of CD4+ T cells in melanoma. Clones were sequenced by immunoSEQ multiplex PCR, and TCRdb holds only the in-frame ones, with some missing. The repertoire has around 130,000 clones, nearly 95% of them found once; the top ten carry less than 2%. Study results and caveats: Neoantigen-specific CD4+ T cells in melanoma reportedly had diverse differentiation states. CD8+ T cell, macrophage and B cell function reportedly correlated with neoantigen-specific CD4+ T cells.

The chain combines TRBV5-6 with TRBJ2-1; D possibly corresponds to TRBD2 (5 bases). This TCR came from a human donor with melanoma. The CDR3 protein is CASITLTGIPSYNEQFF. CDR3 DNA sequence: TGTGCCAGCATTACTCTCACGGGGATTCCATCCTACAATGAGCAGTTCTTC.